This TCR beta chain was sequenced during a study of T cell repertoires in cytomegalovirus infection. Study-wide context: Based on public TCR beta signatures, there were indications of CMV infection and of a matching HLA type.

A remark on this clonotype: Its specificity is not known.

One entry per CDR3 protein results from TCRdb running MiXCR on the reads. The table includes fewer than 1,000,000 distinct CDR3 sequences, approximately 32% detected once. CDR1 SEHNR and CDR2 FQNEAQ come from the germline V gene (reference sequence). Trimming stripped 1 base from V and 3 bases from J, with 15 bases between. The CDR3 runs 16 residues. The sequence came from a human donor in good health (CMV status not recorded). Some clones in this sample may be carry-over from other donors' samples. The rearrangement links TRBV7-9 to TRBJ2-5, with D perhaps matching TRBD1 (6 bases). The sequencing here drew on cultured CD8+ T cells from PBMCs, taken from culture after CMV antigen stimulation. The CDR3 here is CASSLGLTGLKETQYF. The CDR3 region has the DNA TGTGCCAGCAGCTTAGGTTTGACAGGACTGAAAGAGACCCAGTACTTC.